This record covers a single T cell receptor (beta chain). This receptor's antigen is unknown. No much larger clonotype is one base removed from it; base qualities were not supplied. The cohort was made up of several hundred healthy bone marrow donors. Cohort members were all nominally healthy when sampled, although unrecorded immune exposures were likely present. The donor tested CMV seronegative and was one of the 352 seronegative cohort members. Every donor gave a peripheral blood sample, and the peripheral blood mononuclear cells from that sample were used for TCR beta sequencing. The Qiagen DNeasy Blood Extraction Kit was used to extract genomic DNA from the blood cell samples. This sample stems from a study of cytomegalovirus exposure and HLA in healthy donors (dated by TCRdb to 2016 to 2017). Study-wide context: An earlier analysis of roughly 500 of the donors reported 250 to 300 Gb of sequence data and 100 million to 130 million unique TCR beta sequences from 150 million to 200 million T cells. The study aimed to test whether signatures of past pathogen exposure could be identified by cataloging public T cell receptors. The study profiled the T cell repertoires of 550 to 700 subjects by immunosequencing and related them to cytomegalovirus serostatus. The number of typed donors differed by locus: roughly 620-630 for A, B, C, DRB1 and DQB1; approximately 520 for DQA1; about 600 for DPA1; and roughly 490 for DPB1. Both class I and class II loci were covered by HLA typing, at four-digit resolution. Roughly 320 gigabases of sequencing data and tens of millions of unique TCR sequences made up an early release that covered nearly 650 HLA-typed donors. Genome-wide SNP genotypes for about 65% of the 666 donors were used in a later genetic analysis, which treated that subset as a discovery cohort. The study combined high-throughput TCR immunosequencing, statistical association of individual TCRs with disease status, and machine learning to predict cytomegalovirus infection status. Rather than drawing on any new phenotypic data, the later analysis identified candidate immune exposures from TCR beta sequences and the way those sequences occurred across donors. About five DR-DQ haplotypes were treated as single units for association and clustering because of strong linkage in the cohort. The genetic ancestry cluster associated with self-reported Caucasian donors included over 80% of the 350 to 500 genotyped donors. To decide whether each TCR beta V gene segment behaved as functional or pseudogenic, an earlier analysis of approximately 590 of the donors relied on high-throughput TCR beta sequencing. On average, around 230,000 unique TCR beta nucleotide sequences were sequenced per donor among 398 genotyped donors of the cohort, with approximately 18% of those sequences being non-productive. To study patterns of TCR occurrence, a later analysis re-analyzed previously published TCR beta repertoires from 650 to 750 donors and added high-resolution HLA genotyping. Every repertoire in the discovery cohort had been generated on one and the same sequencing platform. Along with the approximately 700-subject first cohort, a separate validation cohort of around 120 different subjects was used. Donor age, sex, ethnicity and CMV serostatus were compiled together with the repertoire data. Study-wide conclusions, independent of this receptor: The study gave a list of under 200 TCR beta chains associated with cytomegalovirus. The cohort was sequenced for TCR beta chains only, and without alpha or paired-chain data the features that could be detected were limited. For the cohort, immune exposure information was limited to CMV serostatus. Compared with equally common non-associated chains, HLA-associated TCR beta chains in a later analysis were more clonally expanded and had lower generation probabilities. According to a later analysis, TCR association rates differed among HLA loci, with DRB1 alleles showing the most associated TCRs and HLA-C alleles showing the fewest. The earlier analysis of 587 of the donors excluded approximately 17 rarely observed V segments, including chromosome 9 orphons, because counts were too low. The classifier was reported to diagnose cytomegalovirus status with high specificity and sensitivity in both the original and validation cohorts. According to a later analysis, parvovirus B19, influenza, CMV and Epstein-Barr virus appeared linked to several top co-occurrence clusters. Strong co-occurrence of HLA alleles, especially DR and DQ, made assigning TCR associations to individual alleles difficult. Because the 87-base-pair reads could not distinguish some IMGT-functional V segments, including TRBV6-2 and TRBV6-3, those segments were excluded. An association between a missense DCLRE1C variant and V-gene and J-gene trimming of TCR beta chains was found in a later genetic analysis and replicated in an independent cohort. A group of highly shared sequence variants was considered likely to be a technical artifact of the sequencing pipeline. Because HLA typing was missing for some donors at each locus, association tests included only the typed subset. At a false discovery rate of 0.05, a later analysis linked around 17,000 TCR beta sequences to specific HLA alleles. A further reported finding was that TCR beta sequences accurately predicted the HLA-A and HLA-B alleles for most subjects in the first cohort. The presence/absence analyses assumed that sequencing depth was roughly uniform across donors, and that assumption may not be true. Broadly in line with IMGT annotations, most TCR beta V segments showed up in productive rearrangements about 87% or about 30% of the time in an earlier analysis of several hundred of the donors. A few of the identified cytomegalovirus-associated TCR beta chains were confirmed in vitro to be specific for cytomegalovirus antigens. According to a later genetic analysis, donors in an Asian-associated ancestry cluster had fewer N-insertions in productive TCRs than the approximately 630-donor mean. A later analysis found that most CMV-associated TCR beta chains appeared HLA-restricted, with HLA associations seemingly driven largely by CMV exposure. Across donors, most TCR sequences were observed very rarely, whereas some public TCRs were present in many individuals. Linkage disequilibrium might explain the correlated functional status among segregating V segments, but an unknown experimental factor could not be ruled out. It was suggested by the authors that the approach could potentially be generalized to other disease states and immunological phenotypes.

From the germline V gene, CDR1 is SGDLS and CDR2 is YYNGEE. The CDR3 numbers 15 residues from cysteine through phenylalanine. The sequence is cut down to CDR3 DNA, 45 bases in frame from base 1. At the junction V is shortened by 0 bases and J by 11 bases; bases outside the gene matches: 12. Library creation used the immunoSEQ multiplex PCR assay. The multiplex PCR relied on a mix of 60 forward primers for TCR Vbeta segments and 13 reverse primers for TCR Jbeta segments. The CDR3 region of rearranged TCR beta genes was amplified from genomic DNA by a multiplex PCR assay. The amplified TCR beta libraries were sequenced on the Illumina HiSeq System as 87-base-pair reads. As for how the authors treated the data: In a later analysis, tens of millions of unique TCR beta chains were counted across the 666 repertoires, and roughly 10 million of these chains were shared by at least two donors. Raw reads were error-corrected and collapsed into unique sequences with a nearest-neighbor algorithm that merged closely related sequences to remove PCR and sequencing errors. CDR3 sequences were aligned to IMGT reference sequences to assign V, D and J gene segments. For a sequence to be retained, at least a six-nucleotide match to both a V gene segment and a J gene segment was required. Rearrangements were classified as productive when the CDR3 lacked stop codons and remained in frame with V and J, and all other rearrangements were classified as non-productive. Following IMGT convention, CDR3 was defined as the stretch from the second conserved V-encoded cysteine to the conserved J-encoded phenylalanine. The earlier analysis of 587 of the donors excluded sequences that lacked an unambiguous match to a single V gene segment. In an earlier analysis of 587 of the donors, V segments were called functional above 56.7% productive rearrangements and were called segregating when the between-donor standard deviation exceeded 5%. A statistical classification framework was built to diagnose cytomegalovirus status from the catalog of TCR beta chain sequences. In a later analysis, TCR nucleotide sequences were compared against IMGT/GENE-DB human TR gene sequences so that V and J genes could be assigned. Using the TCRdist pipeline, a later analysis assigned CDR3 sequences along with most-parsimonious VDJ recombination scenarios. In a later analysis, every TCR beta chain was defined by the combination of its CDR3 amino acid sequence and its V-gene family, and reads without a unique V-gene family were dropped. To address suspected cross-contamination and a sequencing artifact, a later analysis removed a few hundred highly shared, low-generation-probability nucleotide sequences. A later analysis calculated a clonal expansion index for each public chain from normalized within-repertoire ranks of inferred template counts. In a later analysis, generation probabilities were computed with a VDJ recombination model fitted to out-of-frame rearrangements, and the resulting probabilities were checked against IGoR. Hypergeometric tests were used in a later analysis to score TCR-TCR, TCR-HLA and TCR-CMV co-occurrence, with a repertoire-size bias correction applied to the TCR pairs. To estimate false discovery rates, a later analysis permuted the HLA or CMV assignments 20 times. A later analysis grouped co-occurring TCRs with DBSCAN, adding TCRdist sequence similarity when clustering within HLA-allele-positive subsets. For co-occurrence clustering, repertoires with fewer than 30,000 or more than 120,000 public chains were excluded, along with 4 to 6 repertoires with anomalous nucleotide sharing. This is the immuneACCESS table as TCRdb keeps it, with only in-frame sequences that have V and J called. A part of the clones is gone; compared with another copy, unresolved V genes explain less than half, and the rest is unexplained. V, J and clone size reflect that table, while D and trimming were determined from the DNA. In this sample the table shows over 200,000 clones, more than 75% of which occur a single time. 3% to 4% of the sample is held by the ten biggest clonotypes.

The rearrangement combines TRBV9 with TRBJ2-3, with 7 bases in between that match TRBD2. Sequencing input: PBMCs. This sequence originates from a male donor in good health and CMV-seronegative. At the DNA level, the sequence is TGTGCCAGCAGCGTAGGCGGGAGCTCGTCTGGCGGGCAGTATTTT. Its protein reads: CASSVGGSSSGGQYF.